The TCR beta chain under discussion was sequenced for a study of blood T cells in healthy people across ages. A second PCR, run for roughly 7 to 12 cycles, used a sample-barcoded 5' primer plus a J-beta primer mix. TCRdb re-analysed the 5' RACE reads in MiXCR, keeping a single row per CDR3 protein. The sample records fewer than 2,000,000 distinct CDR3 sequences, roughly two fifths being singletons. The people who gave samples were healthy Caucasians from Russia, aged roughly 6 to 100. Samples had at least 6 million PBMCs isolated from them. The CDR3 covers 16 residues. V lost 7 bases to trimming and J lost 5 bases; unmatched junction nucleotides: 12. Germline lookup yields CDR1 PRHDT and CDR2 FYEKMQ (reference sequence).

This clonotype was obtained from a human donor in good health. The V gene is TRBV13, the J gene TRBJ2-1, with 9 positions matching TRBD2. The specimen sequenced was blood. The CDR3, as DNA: TGTGCCAGCACTTTCTATAGCGGGGGCCTTGACAATGAGCAGTTCTTC. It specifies CASTFYSGGLDNEQFF.